This T cell receptor beta chain appears in the sequencing data of a study of blood T cell repertoires in COVID-19. Study summary: Sample material is recorded as cDNA or gDNA derived from T cells, B-cell-depleted T cells, or PBMCs.

In the authors' workflow: Scientists estimated how many nucleated cells there were by amplifying reference gene primers. Clones were sequenced by immunoSEQ multiplex PCR, and TCRdb holds only the in-frame ones, with some missing. That table gives V, J and clone size, and the DNA gave D and trimming. This table has about 64,000 clones, around four fifths appearing once. Unmatched junction bases numbered 5, after V lost 5 bases and J lost 5 bases. Germline CDR1 reads SNHLY; CDR2 reads FYNNEI. The CDR3 has 14 residues. Sample: peripheral blood. The source of this sequence is a human donor in a cohort sampled during active COVID-19. The chain uses TRBV2 and TRBJ2-7, with 11 nucleotides matching TRBD1. The CDR3 DNA reads as TGTGCCAGCAGTCCTGGGACAGGGGGACACGAGCAGTACTTC. Amino acids: CASSPGTGGHEQYF.